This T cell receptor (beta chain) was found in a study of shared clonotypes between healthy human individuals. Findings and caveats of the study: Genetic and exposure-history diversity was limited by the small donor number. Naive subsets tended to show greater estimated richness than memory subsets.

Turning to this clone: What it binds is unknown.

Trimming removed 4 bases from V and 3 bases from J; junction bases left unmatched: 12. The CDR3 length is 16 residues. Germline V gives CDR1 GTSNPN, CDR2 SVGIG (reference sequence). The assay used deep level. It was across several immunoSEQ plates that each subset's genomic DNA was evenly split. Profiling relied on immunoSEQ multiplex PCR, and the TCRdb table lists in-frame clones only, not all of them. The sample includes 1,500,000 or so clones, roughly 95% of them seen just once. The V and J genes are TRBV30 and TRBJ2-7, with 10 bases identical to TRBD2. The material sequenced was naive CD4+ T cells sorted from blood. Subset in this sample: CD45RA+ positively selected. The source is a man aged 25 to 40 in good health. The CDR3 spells CAWTPKTSGRNYEQYF. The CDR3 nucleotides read TGTGCCTGGACCCCAAAGACTAGCGGGCGGAACTACGAGCAGTACTTC.